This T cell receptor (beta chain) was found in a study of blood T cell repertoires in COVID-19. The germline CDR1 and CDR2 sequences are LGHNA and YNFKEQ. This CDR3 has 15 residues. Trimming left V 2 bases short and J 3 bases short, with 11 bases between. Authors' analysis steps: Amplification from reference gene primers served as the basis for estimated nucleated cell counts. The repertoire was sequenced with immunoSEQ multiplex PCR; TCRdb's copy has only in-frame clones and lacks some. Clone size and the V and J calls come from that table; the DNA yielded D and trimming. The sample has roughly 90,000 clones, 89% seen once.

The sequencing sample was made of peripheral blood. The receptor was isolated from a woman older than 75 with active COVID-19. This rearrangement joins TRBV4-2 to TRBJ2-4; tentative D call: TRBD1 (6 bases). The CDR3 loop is CASSQLGASKNIQYF. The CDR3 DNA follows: TGTGCCAGCAGCCAACTGGGGGCAAGCAAAAACATTCAGTACTTC.